A selection of T cell receptor beta chains follows, all from one sample in a study of shared clonotypes between healthy human individuals. TCRdb's copy holds only in-frame clones and misses some; the assay was immunoSEQ multiplex PCR. The data hold 500,000 to 650,000 clones, with roughly 79% observed a single time. Sequencing was carried out using PBMCs. Source of these receptors: a woman in her thirties or forties in good health. Some clones in this sample may be carry-over from other donors' samples. Each CDR3 is given with its conserved first and last residue. Each record gives: V gene, D gene, clone size, J gene, CDR3 protein, CDR3 DNA. A D gene is named only where the DNA matches it firmly. Size is stated for part of the rows, as once, few or many counts, or as a class when the clone is expanded.

TRBV2	-	-	TRBJ2-7	CASNLRAGRYEQYF	TGTGCCAGCAACCTCAGGGCGGGAAGGTACGAGCAGTACTTC
TRBV5-1	-	-	TRBJ2-2	CASNSGALDTGELFF	TGCGCCAGCAATTCCGGAGCGCTCGACACCGGGGAGCTGTTTTTT
TRBV30	-	few	TRBJ1-1	CAWELGGTTEAFF	TGTGCCTGGGAATTAGGGGGGACCACTGAAGCTTTCTTT
TRBV7-3	-	-	TRBJ2-5	CASSLDGREQETQYF	TGTGCCAGCAGCTTAGACGGGCGAGAGCAAGAGACCCAGTACTTC
TRBV27	-	-	TRBJ1-5	CASRELGNQPQHF	TGTGCCAGCAGGGAGTTGGGGAATCAGCCCCAGCATTTT
TRBV19	-	-	TRBJ2-5	CASRATETQYF	TGTGCCAGCCGGGCCACGGAGACCCAGTACTTC
TRBV6-4	-	-	TRBJ2-3	CASSDGTTHTDTQYF	TGTGCCAGCAGTGATGGTACTACGCACACAGATACGCAGTATTTT
TRBV30	-	few	TRBJ1-1	CAWRFSEAFF	TGTGCCTGGAGGTTCTCTGAAGCTTTCTTT
TRBV5-4	-	few	TRBJ1-1	CASSPSGTEAFF	TGTGCCAGCAGCCCCAGTGGCACTGAAGCTTTCTTT
TRBV7-6	TRBD2	-	TRBJ2-3	CASSTLYKREGSDTQYF	TGTGCCAGCAGCACCCTCTACAAGCGGGAGGGTTCAGATACGCAGTATTTT
TRBV6-4	-	-	TRBJ2-1	CASSAGQYNEQFF	TGTGCCAGCAGTGCGGGGCAATACAATGAGCAGTTCTTC
TRBV6-1	-	few	TRBJ1-6	CASSDYNSPLHF	TGTGCCAGCAGTGATTATAATTCACCCCTCCACTTT
TRBV7-2	-	-	TRBJ2-7	CASSPRIAYEQYF	TGTGCCAGCAGCCCCAGGATTGCCTACGAGCAGTACTTC
TRBV7-3	-	-	TRBJ2-2	CASGVNTGELFF	TGTGCCAGCGGGGTGAACACCGGGGAGCTGTTTTTT
TRBV28	TRBD2	-	TRBJ2-4	CASSLGLAGGPIAKNIQYF	TGTGCCAGCAGTTTAGGTCTAGCGGGAGGGCCGATAGCCAAAAACATTCAGTACTTC
TRBV10-2	TRBD2	once	TRBJ2-7	CASRPGLVYEQYF	TGCGCCAGCAGACCGGGACTAGTCTACGAGCAGTACTTC
TRBV11-1	TRBD2	-	TRBJ2-1	CASSSGTSGREQFF	TGTGCCAGCAGCTCCGGGACTAGCGGGCGTGAGCAGTTCTTC
TRBV10-1	-	-	TRBJ2-3	CASSESGGETADTQYF	TGCGCCAGCAGTGAGTCTGGCGGAGAGACGGCAGATACGCAGTATTTT
TRBV10-3	-	-	TRBJ1-4	CAISGRVNEKLFF	TGTGCCATCAGTGGTAGGGTCAATGAAAAACTGTTTTTT
TRBV25-1	-	-	TRBJ2-2	CASSESVRRGNTGELFF	TGTGCCAGCAGTGAATCGGTCAGGAGAGGGAACACCGGGGAGCTGTTTTTT
TRBV6-4	TRBD2	many	TRBJ2-3	CASSDSPSGVTDTQYF	TGTGCCAGCAGTGACTCGCCTAGCGGGGTCACAGATACGCAGTATTTT
TRBV11-3	-	-	TRBJ2-5	CASSLEGQAGETQYF	TGTGCCAGCAGCTTAGAGGGTCAAGCAGGGGAGACCCAGTACTTC
TRBV6-1	-	-	TRBJ2-7	CASSATGRAGRYEQYF	TGTGCCAGCAGTGCTACGGGCAGGGCGGGACGCTACGAGCAGTACTTC